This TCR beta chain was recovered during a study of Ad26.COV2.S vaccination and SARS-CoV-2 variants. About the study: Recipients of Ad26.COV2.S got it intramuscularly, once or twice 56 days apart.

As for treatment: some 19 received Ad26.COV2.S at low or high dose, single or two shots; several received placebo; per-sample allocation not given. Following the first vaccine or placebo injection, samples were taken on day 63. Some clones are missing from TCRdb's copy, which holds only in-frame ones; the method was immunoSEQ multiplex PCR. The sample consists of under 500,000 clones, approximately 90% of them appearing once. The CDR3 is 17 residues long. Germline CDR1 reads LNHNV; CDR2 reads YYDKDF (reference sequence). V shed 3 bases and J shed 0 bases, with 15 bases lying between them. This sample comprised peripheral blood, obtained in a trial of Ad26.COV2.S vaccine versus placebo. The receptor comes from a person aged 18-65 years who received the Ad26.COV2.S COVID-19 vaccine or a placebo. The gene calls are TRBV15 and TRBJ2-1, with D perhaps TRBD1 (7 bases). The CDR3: CATSSSGGDSSYNEQFF. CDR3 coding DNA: TGTGCCACCAGCAGTTCCGGCGGGGACAGCTCCTACAATGAGCAGTTCTTC.